The sequence of this TCR beta chain was determined in a study of blood T cells in healthy people across ages. CDR3 length: 15 residues. V was trimmed by 3 bases and J by 3 bases, leaving 12 bases between them. A J-beta primer mix and a sample-barcoded 5' primer were used in a second PCR of roughly 6 to 11 cycles. Every cDNA molecule bore a tag from a template-switch adaptor containing 12 random nucleotides. Every sample gave at least 2.5 million paired-end reads containing CDR3. TCRdb redid the calling of the 5' RACE reads with MiXCR, one entry per CDR3 protein. The sample lists roughly 730,000 distinct CDR3 sequences, more than 50% seen once, with about a quarter in the top ten. Roughly 10 milliliters was the volume of peripheral blood drawn from each donor.

The TCR was taken from a man in his forties in good health. The rearrangement uses TRBV12-3 or TRBV12-4 and TRBJ1-5; D is perhaps TRBD1 (5 bases). The sequenced material came from blood. The CDR3 reads CASSFSDSLNQPQHF. In DNA, the CDR3 is TGTGCCAGCAGTTTCTCCGACAGTCTCAATCAGCCCCAGCATTTT.